This entry concerns a single T cell receptor beta chain. With random hexamers, roughly 0.45 to 1 ug RNA was reverse transcribed. immunoSEQ multiplex PCR amplified TCR beta CDR3 across 54 Vbeta, 13 Jbeta. TCRdb independently ran MiXCR on the immunoSEQ multiplex PCR reads; one entry per CDR3 protein. The sample contains under 200,000 distinct CDR3 sequences, about 95% of which appear only once. The length of the CDR3 is 14 residues. Germline CDR1 DFQATT, CDR2 SNEGSKA (reference sequence). V was shortened by 3 bases and J by 2 bases, with 13 bases between the two germline ends. This entry is derived from a study of CD8 T cells in Susac syndrome. Healthy donors matched for age and sex were used as controls.

The chain links TRBV20-1 to TRBJ1-2; D is perhaps TRBD1 (5 bases). This TCR was sampled from a human donor in good health. The specimen was CD4+ T cells from PBMCs. CDR3 coding DNA: TGCAGTGCTAGCTCTCTCAGGGAGAACTATGGCTACACCTTC. Translated: CSASSLRENYGYTF.